This TCR beta chain was profiled in a study of CD8+ T cells in alopecia areata. At the level of the study: Tofacitinib therapy lasting 6 to 18 months was followed by 6 months off drug.

RNA, once extracted, was reverse transcribed into cDNA for use as the sequencing template. Some clones are missing from TCRdb's copy, which holds only in-frame ones; the method was immunoSEQ multiplex PCR. The sample lists about 170,000 clones, 50% to 75% seen once, with 16% in the top ten. On this clone itself: The antigen is unknown.

V was cut by 8 bases and J by 0 bases, with 9 bases left in between. This CDR3 contains 13 residues. Germline-derived CDR1 and CDR2 are MNHNY and SVGAGI (reference sequence). Notes on the study in general: In scalp samples, resident alphabeta T cells of normal skin are also sequenced. Mouse data revealed clearer TCR sharing than patient data did, a gap possibly tied to HLA.

Documented treatment: oral pan-JAK inhibitor, 5-10 mg twice daily. Specimens obtained from alopecia areata patients comprised lesional scalp punch biopsies and peripheral blood. This sample comprised CD4+ T cells sorted from blood, obtained at week 56, from a patient treated with tofacitinib. The receptor was derived from a human donor with alopecia areata. The chain has TRBV6-6 and TRBJ2-3; no definite D call. This CDR3 is CASEMDSTDTQYF. The CDR3 nucleotides are TGTGCCAGCGAGATGGATAGCACAGATACGCAGTATTTT.